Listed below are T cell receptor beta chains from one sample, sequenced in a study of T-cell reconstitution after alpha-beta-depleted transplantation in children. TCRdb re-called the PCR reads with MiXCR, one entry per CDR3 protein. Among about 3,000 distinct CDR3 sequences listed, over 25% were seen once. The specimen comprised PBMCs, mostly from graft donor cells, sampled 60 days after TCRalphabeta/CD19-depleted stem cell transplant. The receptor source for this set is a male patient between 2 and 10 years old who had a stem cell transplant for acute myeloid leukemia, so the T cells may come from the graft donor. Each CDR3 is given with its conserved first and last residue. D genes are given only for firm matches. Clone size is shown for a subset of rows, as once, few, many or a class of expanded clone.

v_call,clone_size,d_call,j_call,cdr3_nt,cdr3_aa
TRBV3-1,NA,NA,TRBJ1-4,TGTGCCAGCAGCCAAGGAAGGGAAGAGGGGTTT,CASSQGREEGF
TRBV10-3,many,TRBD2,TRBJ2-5,TGTGCCATCAGTGAGGGGGGTAGCGGGAGGTCAGAGACCCAGTACTTC,CAISEGGSGRSETQYF
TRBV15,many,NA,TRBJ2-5,TGTGCCACCAGCAGAGGCGGTGCAGGGAAGGAGACCCAGTACTTC,CATSRGGAGKETQYF
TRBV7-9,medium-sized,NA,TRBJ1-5,TGTGCCAGCAGCTTAGGCCGTGGGCAGCCCCAGCATTTT,CASSLGRGQPQHF
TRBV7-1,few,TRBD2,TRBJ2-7,TGTGCCATCAGCTCCGCCATATCTAGCGGGAGTTACGAGCAGTACTTC,CAISSAISSGSYEQYF
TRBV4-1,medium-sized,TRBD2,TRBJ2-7,TGCGCCAGCAGCCAAGAAGGGACTAGCGGCCTCTACGAGCAGTACTTC,CASSQEGTSGLYEQYF
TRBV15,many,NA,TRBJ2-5,TGTGCCACCAGCAGTGACCCGGTGGACATGAGCCAAGAGACCCAGTACTTC,CATSSDPVDMSQETQYF
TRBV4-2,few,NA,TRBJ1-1,TGTGCCAGGAGCCCCCCGGGGGAGAACACTGAAGCTTTCTTT,CARSPPGENTEAFF
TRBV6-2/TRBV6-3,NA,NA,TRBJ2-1,TGTGCCAGCAGTTACTGGGGAAATGGTAAGGATGAGCAGTTCTTC,CASSYWGNGKDEQFF
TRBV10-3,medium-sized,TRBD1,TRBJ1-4,TGTGCCATCTGGACAGGTTCAACTAATGAAAAACTGTTTTTT,CAIWTGSTNEKLFF
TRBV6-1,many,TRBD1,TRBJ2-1,TGTGCCAGCAGTGAAGAAGCTGAGGGACAGGGGCTCGATGAGCAGTTCTTC,CASSEEAEGQGLDEQFF
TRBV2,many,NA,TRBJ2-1,TGTGCCAGCAGTGAACTGTGGGGTGAGCAGTTCTTC,CASSELWGEQFF
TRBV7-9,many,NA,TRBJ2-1,TGTGCCAGCAGCTTAAGGGAGTTCCTCCGCCGGGGTGAGCAGTTCTTC,CASSLREFLRRGEQFF
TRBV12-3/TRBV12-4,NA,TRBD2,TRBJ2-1,TGTGCCAGCAGCCCCGGGACTAGCGGGGTGGGGGAGCAGTTCTTC,CASSPGTSGVGEQFF
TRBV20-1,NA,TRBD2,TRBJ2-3,TGCTGTGCTATCCCCCCCTGGGGACTAGCGGATACAGATGCGCAGTATTTT,CCAIPPWGLADTDAQYF
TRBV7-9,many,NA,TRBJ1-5,TGTGCCAGCAGCCACGTGAATCAGCCCCAGCATTTT,CASSHVNQPQHF
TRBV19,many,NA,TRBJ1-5,TGTGCCAGTAGTGTGGGTCTCGAGGGGTACAATCAGCCCCAGCATTTT,CASSVGLEGYNQPQHF
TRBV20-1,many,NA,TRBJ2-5,TGCAGTGCTAGTCCAAGGGATCGGAAGACCCAGTACTTC,CSASPRDRKTQYF
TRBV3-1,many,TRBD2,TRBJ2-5,TGTGCCAGCAGCCAAGACCCCCGACTAGCGGGGTACCAAGAGACCCAGTACTTC,CASSQDPRLAGYQETQYF
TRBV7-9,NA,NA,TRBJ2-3,TGTGCCAGCAGCTCCCAATCGACCTTCCCGAGGGATACGCAGTATTTT,CASSSQSTFPRDTQYF
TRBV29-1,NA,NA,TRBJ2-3,TGCAGCCTCCGGTCACGACGGACAGATACGCAGTATTTT,CSLRSRRTDTQYF
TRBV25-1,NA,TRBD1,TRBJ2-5,TGTGCCAGTCGGGTCGTCGACAGGGACGACGTGACCCAGTACTTC,CASRVVDRDDVTQYF